The T cell receptor (beta chain) under discussion was sequenced for a study of cytomegalovirus exposure and HLA in healthy donors. The CDR3 is 13 amino acids. V was shortened by 3 bases and J by 6 bases, with 8 bases between the two germline ends. The V gene's germline CDR1 is SGHTA and CDR2 FQGTGA. This PCR relied on a set of 60 Vbeta primers and 13 Jbeta primers. The protocol was immunoSEQ multiplex PCR, while the TCRdb copy is restricted to in-frame clones and leaves out a portion. This table holds approximately 190,000 clones, roughly 87% found once. J is TRBJ2-2 and V is TRBV7-3; D gene uncertain. This TCR came from a boy under 10 years old in good health and CMV-seronegative. The sample taken for sequencing was PBMCs. CDR3 region: CASSFQAPGELFF. The CDR3 bases are TGTGCCAGCAGCTTTCAGGCTCCCGGGGAGCTGTTTTTT.